Listed below are T cell receptor beta chains from one sample, sequenced in a study of radiation and T cells in renal cell carcinoma. The protocol was immunoSEQ multiplex PCR, while the TCRdb copy is restricted to in-frame clones and leaves out a portion. The sample consists of some 20,000 clones, around half of them appearing once. This material consisted of tumor tissue, taken from a patient whose treatment was nephrectomy without radiotherapy. The receptors shown here come from a human donor with renal cell carcinoma. The conserved cysteine and the conserved F or W are not part of the CDR3 here.

CDR3 protein: ASSQAFRDSFWYRSLGTQY
V gene: TRBV4-3

CDR3 protein: ASSLDRTRAASGQF
V gene: TRBV7-2

CDR3 protein: SDRSGGASEQF
V gene: TRBV29-1

CDR3 protein: ASSEATGVNSPLH
V gene: TRBV2

CDR3 protein: AWNRPSNTGELF
V gene: TRBV30

CDR3 protein: ASSPGGGPHEQF
V gene: TRBV18

CDR3 protein: ASSFPRVWGSGTNEKLF
V gene: TRBV7-9

CDR3 protein: ASSPTGEGNTIY
V gene: TRBV6-1

CDR3 protein: SVGLAGGPDEQY
V gene: TRBV29-1

CDR3 protein: SVEDLGNEQF
V gene: TRBV29-1

CDR3 protein: ASSLGAGTRSSYT
V gene: TRBV7-9

CDR3 protein: ASSGVLNTDTQY
V gene: TRBV7-2

CDR3 protein: ASSARTGSSYNSPLH
V gene: TRBV2

CDR3 protein: ASSQARGLNTEAF
V gene: TRBV4-3

CDR3 protein: ASSAPTGWSEKLF
V gene: TRBV7-9

CDR3 protein: ASSGPRQVYGYT
V gene: TRBV9

CDR3 protein: ASRPPGPSTDTQY
V gene: TRBV19

CDR3 protein: ASSWWTGQETQY
V gene: TRBV5-1

CDR3 protein: ASSLDPGYQPQH
V gene: TRBV7-2

CDR3 protein: PGSAAGDGYT
V gene: TRBV22-1

CDR3 protein: ASSLGLGRGLGYGYT
V gene: TRBV13

CDR3 protein: ASSSLDYYGYT
V gene: TRBV5-8

CDR3 protein: ASSFNSGGSNTDTQY
V gene: TRBV11-2

CDR3 protein: ASSQDRASSLRYGYT
V gene: TRBV4-2

CDR3 protein: ASSGRQGGRNEQF
V gene: TRBV25-1

CDR3 protein: ASSLGYRDRVITDTQY
V gene: TRBV5-1

CDR3 protein: ASSKGGDYNEQF
V gene: TRBV19

CDR3 protein: ASSLKGGSQETQY
V gene: TRBV13

CDR3 protein: ASSLAGPYGYT
V gene: TRBV5-1

CDR3 protein: ASSLTNLDEQY
V gene: TRBV13

CDR3 protein: ASRPRASWAVGSTDTQY
V gene: TRBV4-3

CDR3 protein: ASSQGQGADGEQY
V gene: TRBV4-2

CDR3 protein: ASSQAGVGNTIY
V gene: TRBV4-3

CDR3 protein: ASSLGGTYYGYT
V gene: TRBV7-8

CDR3 protein: ASSSPTGGLNQPQH
V gene: TRBV7-6

CDR3 protein: ASSFPKTGSRKLF
V gene: TRBV11-2

CDR3 protein: ASSGQGAIPDGYT
V gene: TRBV6-1

CDR3 protein: ASSLGIRYEQY
V gene: TRBV5-4

CDR3 protein: ASSLDGGANDEQF
V gene: TRBV7-9

CDR3 protein: ASSQVQGGQNSPLH
V gene: TRBV4-2

CDR3 protein: ASSLLQRGETQY
V gene: TRBV6-6

CDR3 protein: ASSLQDRGRGGYT
V gene: TRBV5-4

CDR3 protein: ASSLGSPGTNNEQF
V gene: TRBV5-4

CDR3 protein: ASSGAGQAQQY
V gene: TRBV6-1

CDR3 protein: ASSFGTGAAKNIQY
V gene: TRBV13

CDR3 protein: ASSMQGAQDTQY
V gene: TRBV19

CDR3 protein: ASSKGQGAAGEQY
V gene: TRBV6-5

CDR3 protein: ASSLGTQQPQH
V gene: TRBV13

CDR3 protein: ASSLEALTEWSYEQY
V gene: TRBV7-2

CDR3 protein: ASSEAAPNSPLH
V gene: TRBV6-1

CDR3 protein: ASGFLGLAGTGELF
V gene: TRBV12-5

CDR3 protein: ASSLQGGFSNQPQH
V gene: TRBV5-6

CDR3 protein: AFGGGLNYGYT
V gene: TRBV30

CDR3 protein: ASSVVGKETQY
V gene: TRBV9

CDR3 protein: ASSRDRAGNTIY
V gene: TRBV6-5